This TCR beta chain was recovered during a study of CD8 T cells in Susac syndrome. Looking at the study overall: Under ten of the sequenced Susac syndrome patients were in remission, and five or six had active disease. The Susac syndrome patients were therapy-naive, on corticosteroids, or on intravenous immunoglobulin alone at blood draw.

This clonotype appeared a single time. Its antigen is undetermined. The authors reverse transcribed roughly 0.5 to 1 ug RNA with random hexamers. In TCRdb, the immunoSEQ multiplex PCR reads were re-called with MiXCR into one record per CDR3 protein. The repertoire holds some 180,000 distinct CDR3 sequences, with around 94% as singletons. Overall study findings and caveats: Expansion of clones was not seen in the CD4+ T cell repertoires of Susac syndrome.

Purification of the CD8+ and CD4+ T cells relied on negative isolation, and TEMRA cells underwent FACS enrichment. The receptor was derived from a human donor with Susac syndrome. Sequenced input: CD4+ T cells from PBMCs.

The CDR3: CAWSEDRYQETQYF. CDR3 DNA: TGTGCCTGGAGTGAAGACAGGTACCAAGAGACCCAGTACTTC. The chain carries TRBV30 and TRBJ2-5, with D possibly being TRBD1 (6 bases). V was clipped by 1 base and J by 0 bases, with 9 bases between them. The CDR3 has 14 amino acids. CDR1 and CDR2 (germline): GTSNPN, SVGIG (reference sequence). Full variable domain (missing parts from reference TRBV30 and TRBJ2-5): SQTIHQWPATLVQPVGSPLSLECTVEGTSNPNLYWYRQAAGRGLQLLFYSVGIGQISSEVPQNLSASRPQDRQFILSSKKLLLSDSGFYLCAWSEDRYQETQYFGPGTRLLVL.